Below, 19 T cell receptor beta chains from the same sample are listed, as sequenced in a study of T cells in Graves' hyperthyroidism and ophthalmopathy. Amplification yielded TCR beta CDR3 regions, with RNA transcripts as the source. With the HTBI primer set, the TCR CDR3 went through a first round of RT-PCR. TCRdb re-analysed the multiplex PCR reads in MiXCR, keeping a single row per CDR3 protein. The data hold 750,000 to 950,000 distinct CDR3 sequences, with about two fifths observed a single time. The sequencing input was blood. The receptors stem from a man aged 18 to 35 with Graves' hyperthyroidism.

This clonotype was observed a few times. The gene calls are TRBV6-1 and TRBJ1-4; D is unresolved. The CDR3 is 15 amino acids. V lost 10 bases to trimming and J lost 5 bases, with 20 bases between them. The germline V gene encodes CDR1 MNHNS and CDR2 SASEGT. CDR3 amino acids: CATCRERVANEKLFF. DNA of the CDR3: TGTGCCACATGCCGGGAACGGGTAGCGAATGAAAAACTGTTTTTT.

Concerning this clonotype: One junction end does not reproduce the germline sequence, and a read error may be involved. The J gene is TRBJ2-7, the V gene TRBV20-1; D unclear. Germline CDR1 reads DFQATT; CDR2 reads SNEGSKA (reference sequence). The CDR3 contains 17 residues. The CDR3 coding sequence is TGCAGTGCTAGAAACCTGACCTTCCCAAGGAGTTCCTGCGAGCAGTACTTC. Protein: CSARNLTFPRSSCEQYF.

This clonotype was recorded at least ten times. The V and J genes are TRBV19 and TRBJ1-5; D gene uncertain. Germline values: CDR1 LNHDA, CDR2 SQIVND (reference sequence). Trimming removed 5 bases from V and 0 bases from J, with 11 bases in between. The CDR3 has 15 amino acids. The CDR3 nucleotides read TGTGCCAGTAGTTCTTGGACGGATAGCAATCAGCCCCAGCATTTT. Its protein is CASSSWTDSNQPQHF.

This clonotype appeared a few times. The rearrangement uses TRBV2 and TRBJ1-1; TRBD1 is a possible D gene (6 bases). CDR1 and CDR2 from the germline V gene are SNHLY and FYNNEI. Between the trimmed V and J ends, which lost 6 bases and 7 bases, there was a span of 24 bases. The CDR3 runs to 16 residues. DNA of the CDR3: TGTGCCAGCAGCCCCCAAGGGACAACCCGTCCCTATGAAGCTTTCTTT. Translation: CASSPQGTTRPYEAFF.

This clonotype showed up just once. The rearrangement uses TRBV4-1 and TRBJ1-1; 7 bases are a match to TRBD1. From germline, CDR1 is MGHRA and CDR2 YSYEKL. The CDR3 spans 16 residues. With 1 base clipped from V and 1 base from J, the junction kept 6 bases outside the gene matches. CDR3: CASSQVGTERNTEAFF. The CDR3 DNA reads TGCGCCAGCAGCCAAGTGGGGACAGAGAGGAACACTGAAGCTTTCTTT.

This chain connects TRBV9 to TRBJ1-3; D unresolved. Germline V gene sequence: CDR1 SGDLS, CDR2 YYNGEE. The CDR3 has 10 residues. Trimming left V 3 bases short and J 9 bases short, with 4 bases between. The CDR3 protein is CASSGGTIYF. CDR3 bases: TGTGCCAGCAGCGGGGGCACCATATATTTT.

This clonotype was seen a few times. The J gene is TRBJ1-4, the V gene TRBV9; no firm D call. Germline lookup yields CDR1 SGDLS and CDR2 YYNGEE. The germline V and J ends were trimmed by 0 bases and 6 bases, with 12 bases remaining between them. The CDR3 covers 15 residues. The CDR3 is CASSVDGELYEKLFF. The CDR3 DNA follows: TGTGCCAGCAGCGTAGACGGTGAACTTTATGAAAAACTGTTTTTT.

The V and J genes are TRBV6-1 and TRBJ2-7; D is uncertain. V was shortened by 2 bases and J by 3 bases, with 8 bases between the two germline ends. CDR3 length: 13 amino acids. Germline CDR1 is MNHNS and CDR2 is SASEGT. The CDR3 sequence is CASSEYWNYEQYF. The DNA of the CDR3 is TGTGCCAGCAGTGAATATTGGAACTACGAGCAGTACTTC.

This clonotype occurred many times. V is TRBV19 and J is TRBJ2-7; D tentatively fits TRBD1 or TRBD2 (5 bases each). The germline V and J ends were trimmed by 10 bases and 2 bases, with 15 bases remaining between them. The CDR3 runs to 13 residues. Germline CDR1 is LNHDA and CDR2 is SQIVND (reference sequence). The CDR3 bases are TGTGCCACGTCTCCCGGGGACCCCTACGAGCAGTACTTC. Protein: CATSPGDPYEQYF.

The CDR3 bases are TGTGCCAGCGGGGGGGAACTTTTTCAGCCCCAGCATTTT. Translated, it gives CASGGELFQPQHF. The chain links TRBV6-1 to TRBJ1-5; weak D call: TRBD1 (5 bases). The V and J ends lost 8 bases and 6 bases respectively, with 14 bases between them. This CDR3 comprises 13 residues. Germline lookup yields CDR1 MNHNS and CDR2 SASEGT.

This clonotype was seen repeatedly, ten times or more. The CDR3 is CASSVVGGGETQYF. As DNA, the CDR3 is TGTGCCAGCAGCGTAGTGGGGGGCGGCGAGACCCAGTACTTC. V usage is TRBV9 and J usage is TRBJ2-5; D is possibly TRBD1 or TRBD2 (6 bases each). This CDR3 is 14 amino acids long. V was cut by 0 bases and J by 5 bases, with 11 bases left in between. CDR1 is SGDLS and CDR2 is YYNGEE in the germline V gene.

In this sample, this clonotype turned up a few times. V gene TRBV12-3 or TRBV12-4 combines with J gene TRBJ2-5; D is ambiguous. This CDR3 spans 14 amino acids. Trimming pared 6 bases from V and 1 base from J, leaving 12 bases between. This CDR3 reads CASSSGRPQETQYF. For the CDR3, the DNA is TGTGCCAGCAGCTCCGGTCGACCCCAAGAGACCCAGTACTTC.

The chain is built from TRBV9 and TRBJ1-5; no clear D. Germline-derived CDR1 and CDR2 are SGDLS and YYNGEE. Trimming shortened V by 5 bases and J by 2 bases, and 11 bases separated the two germline ends. The CDR3 length is 14 residues. In DNA, the CDR3 is TGTGCCAGCAGTTCGCCTCAGGGCAATCAGCCCCAGCATTTT. Amino acids: CASSSPQGNQPQHF.

This clonotype was seen more than once but under ten times. V gene TRBV5-1 combines with J gene TRBJ1-2, with 9 positions matching TRBD1. This CDR3 is built from 14 residues. CDR1 and CDR2 (germline): SGHRS, YFSETQ. V trimming: 7 bases; J trimming: 7 bases; junction bases outside the gene matches: 11. DNA of the CDR3: TGCGCCAGCCACGCGGGGGACAGGGACGGTGGCTACACCTTC. Amino acids: CASHAGDRDGGYTF.

Many counts were recorded for this clonotype. This sequence joins TRBV7-6 and TRBJ2-5; D possibly corresponds to TRBD2 (6 bases). Germline values: CDR1 SGHVS, CDR2 FNYEAQ. CDR3 size: 14 residues. Trimming cost V 10 bases and J 0 bases, with 15 bases left between them. The CDR3 sequence: CATTGVTYQETQYF. In nucleotides, the CDR3 is TGTGCCACCACGGGGGTTACGTACCAAGAGACCCAGTACTTC.

This clonotype has more than one count but fewer than ten. V gene TRBV6-6 combines with J gene TRBJ1-5; TRBD1 agrees at 9 bases. V dropped 2 bases and J dropped 5; count of bases not matched to a gene: 4. This CDR3 comprises 15 residues. Germline V CDR1 and CDR2: MNHNY, SVGAGI (reference sequence). CDR3 sequence: CASSYTGGEDQPQHF. The CDR3 nucleotides are TGTGCCAGCAGTTACACAGGGGGCGAGGATCAGCCCCAGCATTTT.

This chain joins TRBV15 and TRBJ1-4, with D possibly being TRBD1 (6 bases). The CDR3 totals 12 residues. Trimming stripped 5 bases from V and 8 bases from J, with 9 bases between. CDR1 and CDR2 (germline): LNHNV, YYDKDF (reference sequence). CDR3 region: CATSSGVEKLFF. The CDR3 DNA sequence: TGTGCCACCAGCTCAGGGGTGGAAAAACTGTTTTTT.

There are a few counts of this clonotype. CDR3 sequence reads: CSAMPGPPSYEQYF. In DNA, the CDR3 is TGCAGTGCTATGCCGGGACCACCCTCCTACGAGCAGTACTTC. The J gene is TRBJ2-7, the V gene TRBV20-1; the D call may be TRBD1 or TRBD2 (5 bases each). Germline CDR1 is DFQATT and CDR2 is SNEGSKA (reference sequence). V was cut by 4 bases and J by 0 bases, with 13 bases left in between. This CDR3 region has 14 residues.

This rearrangement joins TRBV10-3 to TRBJ2-5, with a weak D call TRBD2 (6 bases). The CDR3 consists of 14 residues. With 3 bases removed from V and 9 bases from J, the gap between germline ends came to 17 bases. Germline V gene sequence: CDR1 ENHRY, CDR2 SYGVKD. The CDR3 DNA reads TGTGCCATCAGTGAAGGAGGGTTCAATCAGCCCCAGTACTTC. Translation: CAISEGGFNQPQYF.